This TCR beta chain originates from a study of cytomegalovirus exposure and HLA in healthy donors. Study-level points and caveats: V- and J-gene trimming of TCR beta was linked (in a later analysis) to a missense DCLRE1C variant. Among CMV-associated TCR beta chains, most appeared HLA-restricted in a later analysis. Most of the TCR beta V segments (in an earlier analysis) were productive either about 90% or about 30% of the time.

Note on this clone: Antigen: not known.

The PCR employed 60 Vbeta primers together with 13 Jbeta primers. The protocol was immunoSEQ multiplex PCR, while the TCRdb copy is restricted to in-frame clones and leaves out a portion. The sample yields 110,000 to 150,000 clones, roughly four fifths seen once. With 2 bases removed from V and 3 bases from J, the gap between germline ends came to 11 bases. The CDR3 consists of 14 residues. In germline, CDR1 is MNHEY, CDR2 SMNVEV (reference sequence). This sequence joins TRBV27 and TRBJ2-7; tentatively, D is TRBD1 (5 bases). Sequencing input: PBMCs. The receptor was isolated from a man younger than 40 in good health and CMV-seronegative. CDR3 amino acids: CASSLRGTDYEQYF. For the CDR3, the DNA is TGTGCCAGCAGTTTAAGGGGCACCGACTACGAGCAGTACTTC.